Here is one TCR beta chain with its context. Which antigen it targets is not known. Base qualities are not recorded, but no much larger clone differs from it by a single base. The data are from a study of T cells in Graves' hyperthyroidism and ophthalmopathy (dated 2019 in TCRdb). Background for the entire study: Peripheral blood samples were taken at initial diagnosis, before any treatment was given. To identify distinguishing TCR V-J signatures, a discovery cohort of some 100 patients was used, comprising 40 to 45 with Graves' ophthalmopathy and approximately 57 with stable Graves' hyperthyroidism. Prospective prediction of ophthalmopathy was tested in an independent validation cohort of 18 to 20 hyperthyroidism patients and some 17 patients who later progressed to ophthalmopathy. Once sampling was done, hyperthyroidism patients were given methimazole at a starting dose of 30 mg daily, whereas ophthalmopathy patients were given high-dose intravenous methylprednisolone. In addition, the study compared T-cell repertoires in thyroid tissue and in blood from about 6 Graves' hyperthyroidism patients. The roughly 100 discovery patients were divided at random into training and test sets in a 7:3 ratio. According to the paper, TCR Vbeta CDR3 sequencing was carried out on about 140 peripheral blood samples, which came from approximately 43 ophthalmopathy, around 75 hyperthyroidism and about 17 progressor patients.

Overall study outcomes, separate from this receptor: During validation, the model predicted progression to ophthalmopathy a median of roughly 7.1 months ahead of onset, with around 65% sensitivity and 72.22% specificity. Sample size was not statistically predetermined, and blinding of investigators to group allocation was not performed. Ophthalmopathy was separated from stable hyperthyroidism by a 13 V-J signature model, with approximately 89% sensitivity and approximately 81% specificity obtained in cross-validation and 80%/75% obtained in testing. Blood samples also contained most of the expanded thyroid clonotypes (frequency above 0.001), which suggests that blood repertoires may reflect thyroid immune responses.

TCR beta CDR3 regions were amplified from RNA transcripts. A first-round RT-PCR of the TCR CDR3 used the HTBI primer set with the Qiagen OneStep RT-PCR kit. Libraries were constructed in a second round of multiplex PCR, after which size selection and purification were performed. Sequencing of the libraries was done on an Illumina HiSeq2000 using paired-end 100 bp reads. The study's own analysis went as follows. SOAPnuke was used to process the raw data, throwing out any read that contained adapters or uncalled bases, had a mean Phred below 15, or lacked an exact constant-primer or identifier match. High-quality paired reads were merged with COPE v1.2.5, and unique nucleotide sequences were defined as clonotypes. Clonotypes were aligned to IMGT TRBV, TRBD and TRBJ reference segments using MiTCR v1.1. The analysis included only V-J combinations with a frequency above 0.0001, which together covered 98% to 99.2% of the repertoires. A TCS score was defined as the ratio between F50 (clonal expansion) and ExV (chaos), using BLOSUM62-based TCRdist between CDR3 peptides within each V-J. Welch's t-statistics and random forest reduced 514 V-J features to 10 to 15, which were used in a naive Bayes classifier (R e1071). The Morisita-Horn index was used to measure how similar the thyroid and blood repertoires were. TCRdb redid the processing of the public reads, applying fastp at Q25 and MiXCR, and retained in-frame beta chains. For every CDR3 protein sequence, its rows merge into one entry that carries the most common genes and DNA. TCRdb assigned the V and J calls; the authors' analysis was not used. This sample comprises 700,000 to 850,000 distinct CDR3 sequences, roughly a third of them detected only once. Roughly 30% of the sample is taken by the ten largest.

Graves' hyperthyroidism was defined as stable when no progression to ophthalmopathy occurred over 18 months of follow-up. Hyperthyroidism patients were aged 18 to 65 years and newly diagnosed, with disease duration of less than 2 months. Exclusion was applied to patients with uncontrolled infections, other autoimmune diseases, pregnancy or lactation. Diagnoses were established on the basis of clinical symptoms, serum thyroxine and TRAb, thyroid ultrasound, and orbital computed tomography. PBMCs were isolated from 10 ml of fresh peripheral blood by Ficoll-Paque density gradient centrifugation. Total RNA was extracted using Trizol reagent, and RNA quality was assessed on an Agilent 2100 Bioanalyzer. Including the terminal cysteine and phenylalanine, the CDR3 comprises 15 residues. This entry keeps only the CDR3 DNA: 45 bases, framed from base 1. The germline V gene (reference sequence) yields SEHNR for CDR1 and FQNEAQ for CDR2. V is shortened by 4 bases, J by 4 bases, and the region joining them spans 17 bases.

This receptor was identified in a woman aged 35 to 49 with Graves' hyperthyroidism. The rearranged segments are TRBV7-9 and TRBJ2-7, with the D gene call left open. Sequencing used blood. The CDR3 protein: CASSSPPSAVYEQYF. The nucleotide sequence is TGTGCCAGCAGCTCTCCCCCTTCGGCGGTTTACGAGCAGTACTTC.